This T cell receptor beta chain was observed in a study of PD-1 blockade in classical Hodgkin lymphoma. The study, taken as a whole, reports: At baseline, newly diagnosed patients reportedly showed less TCR diversity than healthy donors.

TCRdb's table, derived via immunoSEQ multiplex PCR, lists solely in-frame clones and lacks some. The repertoire holds about 36,000 clones, approximately 69% seen once, with 13% to 15% in the top ten. This clone showed up just once. Its antigen is unidentified. The patients all showed relapse after autologous stem cell transplantation, while their brentuximab vedotin exposure varied. Complete response, partial response or progressive disease were the best responses. The germline V gene encodes CDR1 LNHNV and CDR2 YYDKDF (reference sequence). CDR3 length: 15 residues. V dropped 0 bases and J dropped 4 bases, with 12 bases sitting between them.

The clonotype originates from a human donor with classical Hodgkin lymphoma. V is TRBV15 and J is TRBJ1-2; unclear D gene. The source was peripheral blood mononuclear cells (PBMCs), collected before the second cycle of nivolumab. The CDR3 sequence: CATSRDITSGYGYTF. The CDR3 DNA reads TGTGCCACCAGCAGAGATATAACTTCAGGCTATGGCTACACCTTC.